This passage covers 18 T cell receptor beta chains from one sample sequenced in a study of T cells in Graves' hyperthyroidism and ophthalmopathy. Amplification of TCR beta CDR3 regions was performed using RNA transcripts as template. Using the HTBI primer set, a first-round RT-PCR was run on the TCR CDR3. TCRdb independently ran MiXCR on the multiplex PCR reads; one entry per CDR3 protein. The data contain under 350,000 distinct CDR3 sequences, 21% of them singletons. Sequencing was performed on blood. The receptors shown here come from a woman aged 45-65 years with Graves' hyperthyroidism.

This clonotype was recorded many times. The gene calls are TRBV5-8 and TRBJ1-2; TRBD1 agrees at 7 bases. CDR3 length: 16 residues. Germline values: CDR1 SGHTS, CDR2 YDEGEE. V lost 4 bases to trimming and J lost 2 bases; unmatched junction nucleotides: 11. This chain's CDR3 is CASSRWTGTVNYGYTF. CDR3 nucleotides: TGTGCCAGCAGCCGCTGGACCGGGACAGTGAACTATGGCTACACCTTC.

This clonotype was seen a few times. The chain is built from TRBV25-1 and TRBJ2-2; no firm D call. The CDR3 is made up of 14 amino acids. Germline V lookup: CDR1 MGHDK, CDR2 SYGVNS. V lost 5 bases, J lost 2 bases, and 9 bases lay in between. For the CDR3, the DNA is TGTGCCAGCAGTACTCAGCTAAACACCGGGGAGCTGTTTTTT. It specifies CASSTQLNTGELFF. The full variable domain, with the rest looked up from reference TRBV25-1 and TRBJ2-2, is EADIYQTPRYLVIGTGKKITLECSQTMGHDKMYWYQQDPGMELHLIHYSYGVNSTEKGDLSSESTVSRIRTEHFPLTLESARPSHTSQYLCASSTQLNTGELFFGEGSRLTVL.

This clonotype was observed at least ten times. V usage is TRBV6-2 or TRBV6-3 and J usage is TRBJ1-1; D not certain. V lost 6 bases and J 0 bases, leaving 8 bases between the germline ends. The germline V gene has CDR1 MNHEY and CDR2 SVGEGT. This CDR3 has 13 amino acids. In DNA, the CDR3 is TGTGCCAGCAGACTAATGCTGAACACTGAAGCTTTCTTT. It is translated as CASRLMLNTEAFF.

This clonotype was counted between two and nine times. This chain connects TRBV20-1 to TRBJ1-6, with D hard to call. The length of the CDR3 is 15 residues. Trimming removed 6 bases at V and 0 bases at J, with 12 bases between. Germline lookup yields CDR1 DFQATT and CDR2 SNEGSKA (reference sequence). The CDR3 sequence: CSAPGGPSYNSPLHF. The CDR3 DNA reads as TGCAGTGCCCCAGGTGGGCCCTCCTATAATTCACCCCTCCACTTT.

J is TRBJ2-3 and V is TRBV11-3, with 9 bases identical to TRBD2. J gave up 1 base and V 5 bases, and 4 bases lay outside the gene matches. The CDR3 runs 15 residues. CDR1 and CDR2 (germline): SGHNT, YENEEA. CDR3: CASSQGGRGTDTQYF. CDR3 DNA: TGTGCCAGCAGCCAAGGCGGGAGGGGCACAGATACGCAGTATTTT.

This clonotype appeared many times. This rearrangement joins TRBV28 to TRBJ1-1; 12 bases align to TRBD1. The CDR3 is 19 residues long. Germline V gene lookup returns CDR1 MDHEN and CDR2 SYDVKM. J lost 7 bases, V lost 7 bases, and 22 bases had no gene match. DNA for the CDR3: TGTGCCAGCACCCATCCCCGGCTCTGGTTAGGGACAGGGGGCGTTGAAGCTTTCTTT. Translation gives CASTHPRLWLGTGGVEAFF.

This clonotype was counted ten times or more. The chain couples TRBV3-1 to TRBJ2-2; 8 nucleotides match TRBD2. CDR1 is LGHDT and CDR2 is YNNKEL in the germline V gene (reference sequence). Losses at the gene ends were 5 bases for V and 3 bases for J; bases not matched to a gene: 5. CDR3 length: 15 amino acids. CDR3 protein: CASSSGTRDTGELFF. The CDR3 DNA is TGTGCCAGCAGCTCCGGGACTAGGGACACCGGGGAGCTGTTTTTT. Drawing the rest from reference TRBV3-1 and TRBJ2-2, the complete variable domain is DTAVSQTPKYLVTQMGNDKSIKCEQNLGHDTMYWYKQDSKKFLKIMFSYNNKELIINETVPNRFSPKSPDKAHLNLHINSLELGDSAVYFCASSSGTRDTGELFFGEGSRLTVL.

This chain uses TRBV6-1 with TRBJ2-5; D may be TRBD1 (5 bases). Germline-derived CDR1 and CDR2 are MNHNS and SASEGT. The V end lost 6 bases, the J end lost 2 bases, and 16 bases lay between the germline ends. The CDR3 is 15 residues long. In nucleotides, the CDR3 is TGTGCCAGCAGCCCCCCCAACAGGTTACAAGAGACCCAGTACTTC. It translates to CASSPPNRLQETQYF.

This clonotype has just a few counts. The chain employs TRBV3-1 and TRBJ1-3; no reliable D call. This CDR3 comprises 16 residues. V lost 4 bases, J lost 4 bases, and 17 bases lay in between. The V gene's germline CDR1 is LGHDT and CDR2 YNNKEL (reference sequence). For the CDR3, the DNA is TGTGCCAGCAGCCTTCCAAGGGCGAGTCAAGGAAACACCATATATTTT. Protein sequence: CASSLPRASQGNTIYF.

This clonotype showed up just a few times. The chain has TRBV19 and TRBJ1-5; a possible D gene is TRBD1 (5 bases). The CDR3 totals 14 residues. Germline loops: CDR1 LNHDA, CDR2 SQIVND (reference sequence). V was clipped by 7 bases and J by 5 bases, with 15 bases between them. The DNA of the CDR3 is TGTGCCAGTAAGGAGGGGCAGTTATATCAGCCCCAGCATTTT. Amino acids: CASKEGQLYQPQHF.

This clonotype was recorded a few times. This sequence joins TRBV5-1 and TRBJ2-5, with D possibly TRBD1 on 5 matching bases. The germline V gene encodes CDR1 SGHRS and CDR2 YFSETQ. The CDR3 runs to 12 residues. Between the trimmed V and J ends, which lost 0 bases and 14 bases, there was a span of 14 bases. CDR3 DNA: TGCGCCAGCAGCTTGGTAGCCGGCAGGGAATACTTC. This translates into CASSLVAGREYF.

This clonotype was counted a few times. The CDR3 sequence is CASSLNTGVTDGYTF. The CDR3 DNA sequence: TGTGCCAGCAGCCTCAACACAGGGGTGACCGATGGCTACACCTTC. The V call is TRBV6-1, the J call TRBJ1-2; 7 positions agree with TRBD1. V shed 6 bases, J shed 6 bases, and the junction held 13 bases outside the gene matches. CDR3 length: 15 residues. CDR1 MNHNS and CDR2 SASEGT come from the germline V gene.

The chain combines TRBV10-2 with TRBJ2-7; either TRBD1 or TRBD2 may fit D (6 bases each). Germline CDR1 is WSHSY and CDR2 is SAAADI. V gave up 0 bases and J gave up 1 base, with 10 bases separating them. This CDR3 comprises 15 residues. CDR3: CASSESRGASYEQYF. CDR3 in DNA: TGCGCCAGCAGTGAGTCGAGGGGGGCGTCCTACGAGCAGTACTTC.

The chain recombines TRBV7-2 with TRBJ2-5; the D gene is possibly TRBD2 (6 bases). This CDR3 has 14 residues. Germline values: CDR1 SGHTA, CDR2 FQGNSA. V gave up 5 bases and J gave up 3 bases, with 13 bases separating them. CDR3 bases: TGTGCCAGCAGCAGGGGTTCGGGGGAAGAGACCCAGTACTTC. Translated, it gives CASSRGSGEETQYF.

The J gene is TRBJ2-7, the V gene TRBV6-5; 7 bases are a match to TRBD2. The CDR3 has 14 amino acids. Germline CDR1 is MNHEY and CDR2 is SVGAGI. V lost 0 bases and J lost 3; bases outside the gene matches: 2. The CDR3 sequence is CASSYSSGIYEQYF. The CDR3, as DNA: TGTGCCAGCAGTTACTCGAGCGGGATCTACGAGCAGTACTTC.

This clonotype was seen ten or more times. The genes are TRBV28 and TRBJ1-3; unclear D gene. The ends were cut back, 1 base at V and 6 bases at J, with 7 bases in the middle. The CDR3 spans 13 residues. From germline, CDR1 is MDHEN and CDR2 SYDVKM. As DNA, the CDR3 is TGTGCCAGCAGTTTATTGGGAGAAAACACCATATATTTT. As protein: CASSLLGENTIYF.

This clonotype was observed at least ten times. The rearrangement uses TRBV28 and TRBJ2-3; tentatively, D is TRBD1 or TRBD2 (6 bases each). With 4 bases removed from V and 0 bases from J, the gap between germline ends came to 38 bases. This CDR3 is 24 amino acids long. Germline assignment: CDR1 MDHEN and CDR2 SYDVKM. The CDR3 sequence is CASSSTRIGGRGTNSPTSTDTQYF. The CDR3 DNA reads TGTGCCAGCAGTTCGACTAGGATTGGGGGGCGCGGTACCAACTCTCCAACTAGCACAGATACGCAGTATTTT.

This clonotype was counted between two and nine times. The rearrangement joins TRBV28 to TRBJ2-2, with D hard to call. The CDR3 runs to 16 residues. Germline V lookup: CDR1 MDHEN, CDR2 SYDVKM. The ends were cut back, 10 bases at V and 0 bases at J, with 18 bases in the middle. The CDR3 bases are TGTGCCACCCACCCCGAGGACCGCTCGAACACCGGGGAGCTGTTTTTT. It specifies CATHPEDRSNTGELFF.